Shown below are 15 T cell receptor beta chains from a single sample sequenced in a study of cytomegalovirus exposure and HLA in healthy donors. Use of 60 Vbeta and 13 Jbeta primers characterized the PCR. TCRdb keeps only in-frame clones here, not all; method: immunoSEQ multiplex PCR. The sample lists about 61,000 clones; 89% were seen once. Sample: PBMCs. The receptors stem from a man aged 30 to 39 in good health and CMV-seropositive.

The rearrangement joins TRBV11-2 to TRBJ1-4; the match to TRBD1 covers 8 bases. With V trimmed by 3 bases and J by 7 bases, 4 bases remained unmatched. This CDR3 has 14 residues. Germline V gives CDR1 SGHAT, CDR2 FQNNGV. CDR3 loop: CASSFARGPEKLFF. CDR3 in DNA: TGTGCCAGCAGCTTCGCCAGGGGGCCTGAAAAACTGTTTTTT.

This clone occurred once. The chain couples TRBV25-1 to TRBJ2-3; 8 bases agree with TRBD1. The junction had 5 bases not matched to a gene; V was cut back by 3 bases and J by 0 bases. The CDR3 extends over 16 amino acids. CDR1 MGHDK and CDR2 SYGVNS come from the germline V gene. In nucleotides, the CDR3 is TGTGCCAGCAGTGACTGGGACAGGCCTAGCACAGATACGCAGTATTTT. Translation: CASSDWDRPSTDTQYF.

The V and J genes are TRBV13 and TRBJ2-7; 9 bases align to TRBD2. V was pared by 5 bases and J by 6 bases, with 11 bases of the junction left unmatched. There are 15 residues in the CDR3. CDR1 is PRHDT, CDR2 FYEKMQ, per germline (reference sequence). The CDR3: CASSPSGAGGIEQYF. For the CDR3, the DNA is TGTGCCAGCAGCCCCTCTGGGGCGGGAGGGATCGAGCAGTACTTC.

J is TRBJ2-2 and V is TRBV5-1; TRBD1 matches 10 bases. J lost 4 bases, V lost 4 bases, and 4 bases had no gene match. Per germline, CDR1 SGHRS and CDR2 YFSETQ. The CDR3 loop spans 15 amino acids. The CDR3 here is CASSGGQGITGELFF. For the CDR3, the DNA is TGCGCCAGCAGCGGGGGACAGGGGATCACCGGGGAGCTGTTTTTT.

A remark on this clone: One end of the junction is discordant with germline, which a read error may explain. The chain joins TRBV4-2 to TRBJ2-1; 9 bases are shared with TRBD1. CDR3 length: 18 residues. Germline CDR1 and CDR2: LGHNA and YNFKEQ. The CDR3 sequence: CASSHSLIGGQGYSEQFF. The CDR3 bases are TGTGCCAGCAGCCATTCTTTAATTGGGGGACAGGGCTACAGTGAGCAGTTCTTC.

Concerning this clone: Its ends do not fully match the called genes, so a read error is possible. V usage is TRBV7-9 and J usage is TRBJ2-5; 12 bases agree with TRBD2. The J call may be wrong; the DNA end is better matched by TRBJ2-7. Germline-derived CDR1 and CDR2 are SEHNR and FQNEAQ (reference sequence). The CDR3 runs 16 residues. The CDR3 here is CSSSSISSGRAYEQYF. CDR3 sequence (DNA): TGTTCCAGCAGCTCGATATCTAGCGGGAGGGCCTACGAGCAGTACTTC.

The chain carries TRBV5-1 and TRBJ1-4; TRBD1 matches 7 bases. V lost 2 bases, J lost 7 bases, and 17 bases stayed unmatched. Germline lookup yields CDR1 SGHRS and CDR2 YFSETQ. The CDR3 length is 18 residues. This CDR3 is CASSFYKTGGTALEKLFF. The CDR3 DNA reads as TGCGCCAGCAGCTTTTATAAAACCGGTGGGACAGCTCTTGAAAAACTGTTTTTT.

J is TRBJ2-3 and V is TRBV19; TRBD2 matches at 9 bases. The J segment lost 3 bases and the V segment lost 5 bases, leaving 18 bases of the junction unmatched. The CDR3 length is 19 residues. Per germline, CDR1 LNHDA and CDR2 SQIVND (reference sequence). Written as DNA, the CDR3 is TGTGCCAGTAGTCGCGTTGCTGTACCTAGCGGGGATACAACAGATACGCAGTATTTT. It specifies CASSRVAVPSGDTTDTQYF. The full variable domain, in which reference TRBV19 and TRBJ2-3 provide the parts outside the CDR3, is DGGITQSPKYLFRKEGQNVTLSCEQNLNHDAMYWYRQDPGQGLRLIYYSQIVNDFQKGDIAEGYSVSREKKESFPLTVTSAQKNPTAFYLCASSRVAVPSGDTTDTQYFGPGTRLTVL.

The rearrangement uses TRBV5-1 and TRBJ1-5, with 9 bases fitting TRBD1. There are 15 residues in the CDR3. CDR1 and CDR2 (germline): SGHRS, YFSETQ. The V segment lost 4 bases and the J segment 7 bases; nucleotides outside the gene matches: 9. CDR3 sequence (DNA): TGCGCCAGCAGCCCCGGACAGGGGATGGGGCAGCCCCAGCATTTT. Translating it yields CASSPGQGMGQPQHF.

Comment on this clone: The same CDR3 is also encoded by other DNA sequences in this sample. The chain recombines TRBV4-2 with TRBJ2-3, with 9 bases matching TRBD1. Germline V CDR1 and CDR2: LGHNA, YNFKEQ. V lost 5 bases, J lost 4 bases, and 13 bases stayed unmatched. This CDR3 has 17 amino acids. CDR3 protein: CASSSHWTGERADTQYF. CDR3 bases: TGTGCCAGCAGCTCACACTGGACAGGGGAGAGAGCAGATACGCAGTATTTT.

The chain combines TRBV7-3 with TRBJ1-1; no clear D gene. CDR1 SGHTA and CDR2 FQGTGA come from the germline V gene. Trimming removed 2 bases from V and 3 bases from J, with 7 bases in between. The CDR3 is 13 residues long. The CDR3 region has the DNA TGTGCCAGCAGCTTACTTTCCGACACTGAAGCTTTCTTT. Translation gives CASSLLSDTEAFF. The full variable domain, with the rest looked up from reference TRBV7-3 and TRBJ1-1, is GAGVSQTPSNKVTEKGKYVELRCDPISGHTALYWYRQSLGQGPEFLIYFQGTGAADDSGLPNDRFFAVRPEGSVSTLKIQRTERGDSAVYLCASSLLSDTEAFFGQGTRLTVV.

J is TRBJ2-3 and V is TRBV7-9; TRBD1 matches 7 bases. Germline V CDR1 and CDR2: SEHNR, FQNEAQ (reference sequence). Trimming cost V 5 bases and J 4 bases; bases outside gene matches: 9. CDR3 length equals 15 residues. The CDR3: CASSQRQGEADTQYF. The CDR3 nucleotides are TGTGCCAGCAGCCAGAGACAGGGTGAGGCAGATACGCAGTATTTT.

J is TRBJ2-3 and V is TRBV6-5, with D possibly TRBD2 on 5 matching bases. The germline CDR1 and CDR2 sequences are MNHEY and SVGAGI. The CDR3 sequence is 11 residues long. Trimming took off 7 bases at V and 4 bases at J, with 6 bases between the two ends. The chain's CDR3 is CASKRSDTQYF. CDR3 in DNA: TGTGCCAGCAAGCGGTCAGATACGCAGTATTTT.

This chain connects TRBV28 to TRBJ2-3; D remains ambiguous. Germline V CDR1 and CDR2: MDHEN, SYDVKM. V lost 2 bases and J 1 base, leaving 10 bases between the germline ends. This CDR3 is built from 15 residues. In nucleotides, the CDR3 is TGTGCCAGCAGTTTAACCAGCGACCGCACAGATACGCAGTATTTT. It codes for CASSLTSDRTDTQYF. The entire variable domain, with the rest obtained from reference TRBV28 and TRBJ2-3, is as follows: DVKVTQSSRYLVKRTGEKVFLECVQDMDHENMFWYRQDPGLGLRLIYFSYDVKMKEKGDIPEGYSVSREKKERFSLILESASTNQTSMYLCASSLTSDRTDTQYFGPGTRLTVL.

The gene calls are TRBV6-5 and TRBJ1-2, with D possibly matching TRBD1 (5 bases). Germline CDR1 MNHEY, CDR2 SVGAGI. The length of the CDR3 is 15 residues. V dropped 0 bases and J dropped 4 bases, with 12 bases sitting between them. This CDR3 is CASSYSQGSGYGYTF. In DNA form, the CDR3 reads TGTGCCAGCAGTTACTCGCAGGGTAGTGGCTATGGCTACACCTTC.